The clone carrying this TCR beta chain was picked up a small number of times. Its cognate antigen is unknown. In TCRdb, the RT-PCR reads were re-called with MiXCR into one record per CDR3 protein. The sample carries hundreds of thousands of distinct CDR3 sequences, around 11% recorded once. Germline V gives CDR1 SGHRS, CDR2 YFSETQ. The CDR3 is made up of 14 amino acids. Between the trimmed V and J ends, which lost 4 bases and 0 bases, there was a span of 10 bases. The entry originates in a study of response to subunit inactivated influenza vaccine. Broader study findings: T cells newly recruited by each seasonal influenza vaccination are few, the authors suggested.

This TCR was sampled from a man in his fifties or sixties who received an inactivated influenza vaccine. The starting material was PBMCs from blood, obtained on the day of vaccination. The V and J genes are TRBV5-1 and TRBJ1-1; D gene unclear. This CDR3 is CASSTAGMNTEAFF. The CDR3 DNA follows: TGCGCCAGCAGCACCGCCGGGATGAACACTGAAGCTTTCTTT.